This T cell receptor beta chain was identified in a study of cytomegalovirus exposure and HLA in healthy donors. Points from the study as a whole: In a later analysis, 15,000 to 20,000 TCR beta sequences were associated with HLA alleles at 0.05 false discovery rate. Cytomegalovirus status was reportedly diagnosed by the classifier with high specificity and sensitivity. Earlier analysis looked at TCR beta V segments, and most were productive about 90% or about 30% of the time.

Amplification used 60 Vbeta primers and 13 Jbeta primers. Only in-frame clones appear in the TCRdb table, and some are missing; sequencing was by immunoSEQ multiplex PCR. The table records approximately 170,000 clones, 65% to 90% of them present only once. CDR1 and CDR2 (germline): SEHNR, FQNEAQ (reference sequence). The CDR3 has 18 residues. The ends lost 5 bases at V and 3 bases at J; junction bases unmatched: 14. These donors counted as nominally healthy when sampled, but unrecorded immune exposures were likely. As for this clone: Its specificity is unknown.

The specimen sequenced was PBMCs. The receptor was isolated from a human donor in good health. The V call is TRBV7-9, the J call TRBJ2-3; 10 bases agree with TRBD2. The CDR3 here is CASSDLSGGFGSTDTQYF. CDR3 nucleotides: TGTGCCAGCAGCGACCTTAGCGGGGGGTTCGGGTCGACAGATACGCAGTATTTT.